What follows is one T cell receptor beta chain and its context. Antigen unknown. The sample originates from a study of T cell responses to AZD1222 COVID-19 vaccine. Study conclusions and caveats: Donors, mostly white British, included more females; clonal diversity was possibly underestimated. Two doses of AZD1222 preceded a rise in Spike-specific TCR breadth and depth. In the spike-specific TCR repertoire, nearly half reportedly target unmutated variant regions.

V was trimmed by 5 bases and J by 5 bases, leaving 12 bases between them. The CDR3 runs to 13 residues. TCRdb's table, derived via immunoSEQ multiplex PCR, lists solely in-frame clones and lacks some. The data show more than 60,000 clones, around 87% seen once. The specimen comprised peripheral blood, sampled on day 0 of AZD1222 vaccination. The TCR was taken from an adult in good health. The V call is TRBV12-3 or TRBV12-4, the J call TRBJ1-2, with D possibly being TRBD1 (5 bases). The DNA for the CDR3 is TGTGCCAGCAGTGAAGGGGACCATTATGGCTACACCTTC. Protein: CASSEGDHYGYTF.